Given below is one T cell receptor beta chain in context. This specimen belongs to a study of breast tumors, draining lymph nodes, adjacent tissues. The lymph nodes were axillary draining lymph nodes from breast cancer patients. MiXCR was run by TCRdb on the multiplex PCR reads, yielding one entry per CDR3 protein. The data show 170,000 or so distinct CDR3 sequences, 25% to 40% seen once. The CDR3 consists of 12 residues. The V and J ends lost 4 bases and 14 bases respectively, with 15 bases between them. Sample: axillary lymph node tissue. The genes are TRBV12-3 or TRBV12-4 and TRBJ2-1; D may correspond to TRBD1 or TRBD2 (5 bases each). The source of this sequence is a female donor with breast cancer. Some clones in this sample may be carry-over from other donors' samples. The CDR3 region is CASSWGRGGKFF. The CDR3 DNA reads TGTGCCAGCAGTTGGGGACGGGGCGGAAAGTTCTTC.